The 24 T cell receptor beta chains below all came from one sample that was sequenced in a study of shared clonotypes between healthy human individuals. The protocol was immunoSEQ multiplex PCR, while the TCRdb copy is restricted to in-frame clones and leaves out a portion. The sample has approximately 530,000 clones, 95% to 97% seen once. Sequencing used naive CD4+ T cells sorted from blood. Subset denoted: CD45RA+ positively selected. The receptors come from a woman aged 30 to 39 in good health.

The rearrangement uses TRBV10-3 and TRBJ2-1; 9 bases are a match to TRBD1. The germline CDR1 and CDR2 sequences are ENHRY and SYGVKD. With V trimmed by 5 bases and J by 4 bases, 12 bases remained unmatched. The CDR3 loop spans 17 amino acids. This CDR3 is CAISSNSGTGKYNEQFF. In DNA, the CDR3 is TGTGCCATCAGTTCCAACTCCGGGACAGGGAAGTACAATGAGCAGTTCTTC.

V usage is TRBV19 and J usage is TRBJ1-5; 10 bases are shared with TRBD1. CDR1 and CDR2 (germline): LNHDA, SQIVND (reference sequence). Trimming removed 3 bases from V and 7 bases from J; junction bases left unmatched: 6. This CDR3 comprises 15 residues. The CDR3 coding sequence is TGTGCCAGTAGTATTTCGACAGGGGGCGGGCAGCCCCAGCATTTT. Translated: CASSISTGGGQPQHF.

CDR3 sequence reads: CASRHSTSGRYNEQFF. The CDR3 coding sequence is TGTGCCAGTAGACACTCCACTAGCGGGAGGTACAATGAGCAGTTCTTC. This sequence joins TRBV19 and TRBJ2-1; 12 positions match TRBD2. After removal of 6 bases from V and 4 bases from J, the junction contained 7 bases not matched to a gene. The germline V gene encodes CDR1 LNHDA and CDR2 SQIVND (reference sequence). The CDR3 is 16 residues long.

The gene calls are TRBV19 and TRBJ1-1; no clear D. The CDR3 has 10 amino acids. CDR1 and CDR2 from the germline V gene are LNHDA and SQIVND (reference sequence). Trimming removed 6 bases from V and 14 bases from J, with 13 bases in between. The CDR3 region is CASRSSWVFF. The CDR3 bases are TGTGCCAGTAGGTCGTCGTGGGTCTTCTTT. Looking up the rest from reference TRBV19 and TRBJ1-1 gives the full variable domain: DGGITQSPKYLFRKEGQNVTLSCEQNLNHDAMYWYRQDPGQGLRLIYYSQIVNDFQKGDIAEGYSVSREKKESFPLTVTSAQKNPTAFYLCASRSSWVFFGQGTRLTVV.

As DNA, the CDR3 is TGTGCCAGCTCCTTCGACAGGATCAACTATGGCTACACCTTC. Encoded protein: CASSFDRINYGYTF. The chain recombines TRBV18 with TRBJ1-2; tentatively, D is TRBD1 (6 bases). This CDR3 is 14 amino acids long. Deletions cut 6 bases from V and 2 bases from J, with 13 bases between. The germline gives CDR1 KGHSH, CDR2 LQKENI.

The V call is TRBV29-1, the J call TRBJ2-5; D may be TRBD2 (7 bases). The J call may not be correct, given that the DNA end is closer to TRBJ2-7. The CDR3 has 12 residues. Germline V CDR1 and CDR2: SQVTM, ANQGSEA. The CDR3 bases are TGCAGCACCGAAACAGGGAGGGGCGAGCAGTACTTC. Protein: CSTETGRGEQYF.

This clone has only one observation. The chain uses TRBV2 and TRBJ2-7; D gene ambiguous. The germline V gene encodes CDR1 SNHLY and CDR2 FYNNEI. V lost 0 bases to trimming and J lost 6 bases, with 15 bases between them. The CDR3 loop spans 15 amino acids. CDR3 DNA sequence: TGTGCCAGCAGTGAAGCCTACGGTGTTACGGGCGAGCAGTACTTC. Encoded protein: CASSEAYGVTGEQYF.

This rearrangement joins TRBV5-5 to TRBJ2-5; D might be TRBD1 (5 bases). V lost 4 bases and J 5 bases, leaving 18 bases between the germline ends. Germline assignment: CDR1 SGHKS and CDR2 YYEKEE (reference sequence). The CDR3 extends over 15 amino acids. DNA of the CDR3: TGTGCCAGCAGCAAAGAAGGGGTCGCCGATGAGACCCAGTACTTC. Its translation is CASSKEGVADETQYF.

This clone was seen once. V gene TRBV6-1 combines with J gene TRBJ1-1; D is possibly TRBD1 (6 bases). This CDR3 has 14 amino acids. With 7 bases removed from V and 6 bases from J, the gap between germline ends came to 18 bases. CDR1 and CDR2 from the germline V gene are MNHNS and SASEGT. This CDR3 is CASITQGRGAEAFF. For the CDR3, the DNA is TGTGCCAGCATTACCCAGGGGCGAGGGGCTGAAGCTTTCTTT.

Here the CDR3 DNA reads TGCAGCGTCCGTCAGGGGGCGGGTCGAGAGACCCAGTACTTC. The encoded protein is CSVRQGAGRETQYF. The chain combines TRBV29-1 with TRBJ2-5, with 8 bases fitting TRBD1. Germline loops: CDR1 SQVTM, CDR2 ANQGSEA. The CDR3 sequence is 14 residues long. The J segment lost 4 bases and the V segment lost 6 bases, leaving 10 bases of the junction unmatched.

The genes are TRBV4-1 and TRBJ1-4; D uncertain. Germline V lookup: CDR1 MGHRA, CDR2 YSYEKL. With 1 base removed from V and 8 bases from J, the gap between germline ends came to 8 bases. The CDR3 is 13 residues long. Written as DNA, the CDR3 is TGCGCCAGCAGCCAAGTATTTAGCGAAAAACTGTTTTTT. The encoded protein is CASSQVFSEKLFF.

The chain uses TRBV7-3 and TRBJ2-2; TRBD2 matches at 8 bases. This CDR3 spans 15 amino acids. V was pared by 4 bases and J by 0 bases, with 1 base of the junction left unmatched. Germline V CDR1 and CDR2: SGHTA, FQGTGA. CDR3 in amino acids: CASSSGLANTGELFF. CDR3 in DNA: TGTGCCAGCAGCTCGGGACTAGCGAACACCGGGGAGCTGTTTTTT.

This chain uses TRBV18 with TRBJ2-3, with D possibly being TRBD1 or TRBD2 (6 bases each). The length of the CDR3 is 16 residues. The V and J ends lost 5 bases and 2 bases respectively, with 17 bases between them. Germline CDR1 reads KGHSH; CDR2 reads LQKENI. CDR3 bases: TGTGCCAGCTCAGGACGTGTGGGGGGCGCCACAGATACGCAGTATTTT. Protein sequence: CASSGRVGGATDTQYF. Filled out from reference TRBV18 and TRBJ2-3, the complete variable domain reads NAGVMQNPRHLVRRRGQEARLRCSPMKGHSHVYWYRQLPEEGLKFMVYLQKENIIDESGMPKERFSAEFPKEGPSILRIQQVVRGDSAAYFCASSGRVGGATDTQYFGPGTRLTVL.

V usage is TRBV5-5 and J usage is TRBJ2-3; tentatively, D is TRBD2 (6 bases). CDR3 length equals 16 residues. Looked up from germline, CDR1 is SGHKS and CDR2 is YYEKEE (reference sequence). Trimming pared 4 bases from V and 4 bases from J, leaving 19 bases between. For the CDR3, the DNA is TGTGCCAGCAGCCCCGGGACTGTACAGGAGGCAGATACGCAGTATTTT. It translates to CASSPGTVQEADTQYF.

This clone was seen more than once but under ten times. The chain is built from TRBV7-8 and TRBJ1-2; D gene unclear. CDR1 is SGHVS, CDR2 FQNEAQ, per germline. V lost 6 bases and J lost 1, with 3 bases in between. The CDR3 length is 11 residues. The CDR3 here is CASRDNYGYTF. The CDR3 region has the DNA TGTGCCAGCAGAGATAACTATGGCTACACCTTC.

The rearrangement links TRBV6-5 to TRBJ2-5; 7 bases are a match to TRBD1. V gave up 10 bases and J gave up 0 bases; unmatched junction bases: 2. The CDR3 loop spans 12 amino acids. The germline CDR1 and CDR2 sequences are MNHEY and SVGAGI. The CDR3 region has the DNA TGTGCCACAGGACAGGACCAAGAGACCCAGTACTTC. It is translated as CATGQDQETQYF.

The J gene is TRBJ1-2, the V gene TRBV18; the match to TRBD1 covers 9 bases. V shed 6 bases and J 2 bases; nucleotides not matched to a gene: 4. The CDR3 runs 14 residues. Germline loops: CDR1 KGHSH, CDR2 LQKENI. CDR3 DNA sequence: TGTGCCAGCTCTCTTGGGACAGGGAACTATGGCTACACCTTC. Translation gives CASSLGTGNYGYTF.

This chain connects TRBV5-1 to TRBJ2-1; 12 bases line up with TRBD2. The CDR3 is 14 amino acids. V shed 4 bases and J 7 bases; nucleotides not matched to a gene: 3. CDR1 is SGHRS, CDR2 YFSETQ, per germline. The CDR3 DNA follows: TGCGCCAGCAGCAGAGGACTAGCGGGGAATGAGCAGTTCTTC. It is translated as CASSRGLAGNEQFF.

The CDR3 loop reads CASSPLGVGNTEAFF. The CDR3 bases are TGTGCCAGCAGCCCGCTTGGGGTGGGGAACACTGAAGCTTTCTTT. This sequence joins TRBV9 and TRBJ1-1; D is unclear. The ends were cut back, 4 bases at V and 1 base at J, with 14 bases in the middle. This CDR3 is 15 amino acids long. Germline CDR1 reads SGDLS; CDR2 reads YYNGEE.

This rearrangement joins TRBV25-1 to TRBJ2-7; TRBD1 agrees at 7 bases. Trimming cost V 2 bases and J 2 bases; bases outside gene matches: 3. This CDR3 has 14 residues. Looked up from germline, CDR1 is MGHDK and CDR2 is SYGVNS. The CDR3 sequence is CASSEGDSPYEQYF. The CDR3 region has the DNA TGTGCCAGCAGTGAAGGGGACAGCCCCTACGAGCAGTACTTC.

This chain connects TRBV6-1 to TRBJ2-2, with no clear D. Trimming left V 4 bases short and J 0 bases short, with 12 bases between. CDR1 MNHNS and CDR2 SASEGT come from the germline V gene. The CDR3 is 16 amino acids. The CDR3 loop reads CASSGPRYSNTGELFF. CDR3 DNA: TGTGCCAGCAGTGGCCCCAGATACTCGAACACCGGGGAGCTGTTTTTT.

The chain employs TRBV5-1 and TRBJ1-2; no reliable D call. Germline-derived CDR1 and CDR2 are SGHRS and YFSETQ. V lost 5 bases, J lost 7 bases, and 18 bases lay in between. This CDR3 has 14 amino acids. CDR3 region: CASRMTDNASGYTF. In nucleotides, the CDR3 is TGCGCCAGCAGAATGACCGACAACGCTTCTGGCTACACCTTC. Looking up the rest from reference TRBV5-1 and TRBJ1-2 gives the full variable domain: KAGVTQTPRYLIKTRGQQVTLSCSPISGHRSVSWYQQTPGQGLQFLFEYFSETQRNKGNFPGRFSGRQFSNSRSEMNVSTLELGDSALYLCASRMTDNASGYTFGSGTRLTVV.

V gene TRBV4-2 combines with J gene TRBJ2-5, with TRBD1 matching over 7 bases. Germline loops: CDR1 LGHNA, CDR2 YNFKEQ. The CDR3 totals 15 residues. The V and J ends lost 1 base and 2 bases, in that order; junction bases with no gene match: 4. In nucleotides, the CDR3 is TGTGCCAGCAGCCAAGGAGGACAGGTACAAGAGACCCAGTACTTC. The encoded protein is CASSQGGQVQETQYF.

The chain has TRBV28 and TRBJ2-3; D unresolved. V lost 1 base to trimming and J lost 2 bases, with 7 bases between them. The V gene's germline CDR1 is MDHEN and CDR2 SYDVKM. The length of the CDR3 is 14 residues. This CDR3 reads CASSLLGNTDTQYF. CDR3 coding DNA: TGTGCCAGCAGTTTATTGGGGAACACAGATACGCAGTATTTT.